This entry features one TCR beta chain sequence. Its target is unknown. This record comes from a study of T cells expressing NK-cell markers. As for the study in general: Obtained from sorted CD3+CD56+NKG2C+, CD3+CD56+NKG2C- and CD3+CD56-NKG2C+ T cells were the TCR beta repertoires. The study's findings and limits: One observes that, in several donors, these clonotypes were also the leading ones within the CD3+CD56-NKG2C+ fraction. Dominant NKG2C+ clonotype frequencies of roughly 1.0-7.0% of CD8+ T cells were measured in a handful of donors.

Production of TCR beta cDNA relied on 5'RACE template switching with UMIs. After re-calling the 5' RACE reads, TCRdb lists one entry per CDR3 protein, DNA absent. This sample's clone table lists roughly 450,000 distinct CDR3 sequences. This CDR3 has 14 residues. Germline assignment: CDR1 SGHRS and CDR2 YFSETQ. The TCR originated in a woman aged 45-65 years in good health. The V and J genes are TRBV5-1 and TRBJ2-5; the TCRdb call, TRBD2, lacks DNA for checking. The sequenced sample was blood T cells: a sorted CD56 or NKG2C T cell subset, CD4+ or CD8+ T cells, or bulk PBMC T cells (not recorded which). The CDR3 protein is CASSWGSAKETQYF.